This T cell receptor beta chain originates from a study of blood T cell repertoires in COVID-19. The CDR3 runs to 12 residues. Germline loops: CDR1 LNHNV, CDR2 YYDKDF (reference sequence). About this clone itself: At one boundary the junction diverges from the germline segment, which might be a read error.

TCRdb's table, derived via immunoSEQ multiplex PCR, lists solely in-frame clones and lacks some. The data show some 390,000 clones, with about 87% seen just once and 2.3% held by the top ten. The chain employs TRBV15 and TRBJ2-3; 7 positions agree with TRBD2. The receptor was isolated from a woman in her sixties or seventies with COVID-19, enrolled during active disease. The specimen sequenced was peripheral blood. CDR3 sequence: CATSSPGLFISF. The CDR3, as DNA: TGTGCCACCAGCAGCCCGGGACTATTCATATCATTT.